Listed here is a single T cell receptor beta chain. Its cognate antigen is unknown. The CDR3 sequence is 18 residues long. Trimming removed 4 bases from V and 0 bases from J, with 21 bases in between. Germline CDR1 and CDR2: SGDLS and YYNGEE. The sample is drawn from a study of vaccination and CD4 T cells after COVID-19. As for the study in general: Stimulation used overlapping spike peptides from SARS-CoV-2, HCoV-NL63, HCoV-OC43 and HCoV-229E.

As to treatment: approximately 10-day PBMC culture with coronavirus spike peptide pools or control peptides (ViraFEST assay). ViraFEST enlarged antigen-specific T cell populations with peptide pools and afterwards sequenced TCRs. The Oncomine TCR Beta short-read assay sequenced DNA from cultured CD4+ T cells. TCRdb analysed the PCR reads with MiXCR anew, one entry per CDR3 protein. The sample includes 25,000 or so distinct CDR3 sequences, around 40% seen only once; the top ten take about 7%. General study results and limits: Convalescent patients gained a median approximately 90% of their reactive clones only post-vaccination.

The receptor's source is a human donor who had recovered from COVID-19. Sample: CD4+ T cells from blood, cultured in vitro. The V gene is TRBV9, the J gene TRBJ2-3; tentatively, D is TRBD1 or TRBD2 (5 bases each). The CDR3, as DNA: TGTGCCAGCAGCCGCCAACTAGGGGTATTTTCTAGCACAGATACGCAGTATTTT. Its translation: CASSRQLGVFSSTDTQYF.